This TCR beta chain appears in the sequencing data of a study of T-cell memory formation after mild COVID-19. The table lists this clonotype with many counts. Its antigen remains unidentified. TCRdb ran MiXCR on the 5' RACE reads and lists one entry per CDR3 protein. The sample has 400,000 or so distinct CDR3 sequences, 15% to 20% seen once; the top ten hold around 8.4%. The V gene's germline CDR1 is SGHKS and CDR2 YYEKEE (reference sequence). The ends lost 2 bases at V and 5 bases at J; junction bases unmatched: 9. CDR3 length: 18 residues. Study-wide points: Most CD4+ clones that shrank were in CM and EM, while CD8+ ones turned up in EMRA.

This clonotype was obtained from an adult woman who had mild COVID-19 (a few samples of this study predate the infection). Cell type and time point are not known. The sequencing input was PBMCs or a T cell subset sorted from them (not recorded which). The rearrangement joins TRBV5-5 to TRBJ2-2; TRBD2 agrees at 13 bases. The CDR3 reads CASSLPGLAGVWTGELFF. CDR3 coding DNA: TGTGCCAGCAGCTTACCTGGACTAGCGGGAGTTTGGACCGGGGAGCTGTTTTTT.